Given below is one T cell receptor (beta chain) in context. The sample originates from a study of glioma-infiltrating T cells after dendritic cell vaccination. Assay: immunoSEQ multiplex PCR; the TCRdb copy retains only in-frame clones and omits some. The table lists 95,000 or so clones, about 85% of them singletons. This receptor was identified in a human donor with glioblastoma. Sequenced here: blood, sampled before dendritic cell vaccination.

CDR3 in amino acids: CASSESGVEAFF. CDR3 bases: TGTGCCAGCAGTGAATCCGGGGTTGAAGCTTTCTTT. The chain couples TRBV2 to TRBJ1-1; D gene uncertain. Trimming shortened V by 2 bases and J by 7 bases, and 8 bases separated the two germline ends. The CDR3 covers 12 residues. Per the germline V gene, CDR1 is SNHLY and CDR2 is FYNNEI.